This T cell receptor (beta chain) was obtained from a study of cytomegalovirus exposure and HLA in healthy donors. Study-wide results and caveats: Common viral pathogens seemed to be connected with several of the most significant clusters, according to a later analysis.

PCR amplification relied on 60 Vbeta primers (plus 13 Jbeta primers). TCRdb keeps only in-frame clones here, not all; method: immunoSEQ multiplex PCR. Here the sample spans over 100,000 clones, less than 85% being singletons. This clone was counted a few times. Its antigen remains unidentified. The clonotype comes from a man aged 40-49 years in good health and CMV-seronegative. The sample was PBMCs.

CDR3 region: CASSESTRQGLNTDTQYF. As DNA, the CDR3 is TGCGCCAGCAGTGAGTCCACCCGACAGGGTCTCAATACAGATACGCAGTATTTT. V gene TRBV10-2 combines with J gene TRBJ2-3; TRBD1 agrees at 7 bases. V lost 0 bases and J lost 3; bases outside the gene matches: 12. This CDR3 has 18 amino acids. Germline V gene data show CDR1 as WSHSY and CDR2 as SAAADI.